The 26 T cell receptor beta chains below all came from one sample that was sequenced in a study of Tregs in tolerant kidney transplant recipients. Sequencing was performed with immunoSEQ multiplex PCR; in TCRdb, only in-frame clones are kept and a portion is missing. The data show 100,000 to 120,000 clones, around 90% seen once. Sequencing was performed on CD4+ T cells from blood, taken before the transplant. These receptor sequences come from a human donor who received a combined kidney and bone marrow transplant.

The rearrangement uses TRBV28 and TRBJ1-5, with 8 bases matching TRBD1. Germline CDR1 is MDHEN and CDR2 is SYDVKM. Unmatched junction bases numbered 11, after V lost 6 bases and J lost 1 base. CDR3 length: 17 residues. This chain's CDR3 is CASRPTGGYISNQPQHF. The CDR3 coding sequence is TGTGCCAGCAGACCCACAGGGGGTTATATAAGCAATCAGCCCCAGCATTTT.

This clone was counted a single time. This chain uses TRBV9 with TRBJ1-4, with D maybe TRBD1 (6 bases). This CDR3 has 16 residues. CDR1 and CDR2 from the germline V gene are SGDLS and YYNGEE. V was clipped by 0 bases and J by 7 bases, with 16 bases between them. CDR3 bases: TGTGCCAGCAGCGTAGGGCCGGTGGGGGCGGCTGAAAAACTGTTTTTT. It is translated as CASSVGPVGAAEKLFF. The full variable domain, its missing parts supplied by reference TRBV9 and TRBJ1-4, is DSGVTQTPKHLITATGQRVTLRCSPRSGDLSVYWYQQSLDQGLQFLIQYYNGEERAKGNILERFSAQQFPDLHSELNLSSLELGDSALYFCASSVGPVGAAEKLFFGSGTQLSVL.

V gene TRBV9 combines with J gene TRBJ1-6; 7 bases are shared with TRBD1. The V segment lost 3 bases and the J segment 8 bases; nucleotides outside the gene matches: 11. In germline, CDR1 is SGDLS, CDR2 YYNGEE. This CDR3 spans 16 amino acids. The CDR3 bases are TGTGCCAGCAGCGGGACGGACAGGCGGGGTGATTCACCCCTCCACTTT. Translating gives CASSGTDRRGDSPLHF.

The rearrangement joins TRBV9 to TRBJ2-7; 7 positions match TRBD2. This CDR3 contains 13 residues. The trim removed 0 bases at V and 6 bases at J, leaving 3 bases unmatched. Germline V gene sequence: CDR1 SGDLS, CDR2 YYNGEE. The CDR3 sequence: CASSVDIAGEQYF. The CDR3 DNA is TGTGCCAGCAGCGTAGACATAGCGGGCGAGCAGTACTTC.

The rearrangement links TRBV19 to TRBJ2-3, with TRBD1 matching 7 bases. Trimming at V came to 7 bases and at J to 2 bases, leaving 6 bases not matched to a gene. The germline V gene has CDR1 LNHDA and CDR2 SQIVND (reference sequence). This CDR3 has 14 amino acids. The CDR3 here is CASTTTGNTDTQYF. The DNA of the CDR3 is TGTGCCAGTACCACGACAGGGAACACAGATACGCAGTATTTT. Together with reference TRBV19 and TRBJ2-3, the CDR3 gives the full variable domain: DGGITQSPKYLFRKEGQNVTLSCEQNLNHDAMYWYRQDPGQGLRLIYYSQIVNDFQKGDIAEGYSVSREKKESFPLTVTSAQKNPTAFYLCASTTTGNTDTQYFGPGTRLTVL.

The V gene is TRBV6-6, the J gene TRBJ1-2; maybe TRBD1 (6 bases). The germline CDR1 and CDR2 sequences are MNHNY and SVGAGI (reference sequence). Trimming removed 5 bases from V and 4 bases from J, with 17 bases in between. This CDR3 is 15 amino acids long. CDR3 region: CASSPSSGGGYGYTF. In DNA, the CDR3 is TGTGCCAGCAGTCCATCGAGCGGGGGCGGCTATGGCTACACCTTC.

This clone has just a few counts. The chain joins TRBV4-2 to TRBJ2-1, with 12 bases lining up with TRBD2. The CDR3 sequence is 16 residues long. With V trimmed by 2 bases and J by 5 bases, 4 bases remained unmatched. Germline V gives CDR1 LGHNA, CDR2 YNFKEQ. Here the CDR3 reads CASSQILAGGDNEQFF. CDR3 DNA: TGTGCCAGCAGCCAAATTCTAGCGGGGGGGGACAATGAGCAGTTCTTC.

The chain recombines TRBV2 with TRBJ2-7, with D possibly being TRBD1 (6 bases). Deletions cut 11 bases from V and 4 bases from J, with 18 bases between. The CDR3 consists of 13 residues. Germline CDR1 reads SNHLY; CDR2 reads FYNNEI. CDR3 loop: CACHRDTQYEQYF. CDR3 nucleotides: TGTGCCTGCCACCGGGACACTCAGTACGAGCAGTACTTC.

The CDR3 nucleotides read TGCGCCAGCAGCCATCCGGGACTAGGGTCCTACAATGAGCAGTTCTTC. Translating gives CASSHPGLGSYNEQFF. The J gene is TRBJ2-1, the V gene TRBV4-1; 8 bases fit TRBD2. Germline CDR1 reads MGHRA; CDR2 reads YSYEKL. CDR3 length equals 16 residues. The V gene end was trimmed by 3 bases and the J gene end by 1 base; junction bases not matched to a gene: 5.

This sequence joins TRBV6-1 and TRBJ2-3; 7 bases are shared with TRBD1. Germline V gene lookup returns CDR1 MNHNS and CDR2 SASEGT. V lost 8 bases, J lost 1 base, and 6 bases stayed unmatched. This CDR3 contains 14 residues. This CDR3 reads CASRVTGRTDTQYF. The DNA for the CDR3 is TGTGCCAGCCGGGTGACAGGGCGCACAGATACGCAGTATTTT.

The J gene is TRBJ2-1, the V gene TRBV11-2, with a weak D call TRBD2 (5 bases). Germline V gives CDR1 SGHAT, CDR2 FQNNGV. The ends were cut back, 1 base at V and 1 base at J, with 20 bases in the middle. This CDR3 contains 19 residues. The CDR3: CASSLARTQRVPSYNEQFF. The CDR3 DNA sequence: TGTGCCAGCAGCTTAGCTCGGACTCAACGGGTCCCATCCTACAATGAGCAGTTCTTC.

The J gene is TRBJ2-3, the V gene TRBV5-4; 11 bases align to TRBD2. Germline CDR1 is SGHNT and CDR2 is YYREEE (reference sequence). The CDR3 has 16 amino acids. The V segment lost 4 bases and the J segment 3 bases; nucleotides outside the gene matches: 7. In DNA form, the CDR3 reads TGTGCCAGCAGCACGAAGACTAGCGGGATGACAGATACGCAGTATTTT. Translating gives CASSTKTSGMTDTQYF.

This chain uses TRBV11-2 with TRBJ2-3; D possibly corresponds to TRBD1 (6 bases). Germline V gene lookup returns CDR1 SGHAT and CDR2 FQNNGV. V was cut by 5 bases and J by 6 bases, with 12 bases left in between. The CDR3 is 13 residues long. The CDR3 nucleotides are TGTGCCAGCAGCCAACAGGGTGCGGATACGCAGTATTTT. Residues: CASSQQGADTQYF.

This chain connects TRBV10-2 to TRBJ2-1, with 14 nucleotides matching TRBD2. J lost 8 bases, V lost 4 bases, and 4 bases had no gene match. This CDR3 comprises 15 residues. CDR1 is WSHSY and CDR2 is SAAADI in the germline V gene. The chain's CDR3 is CASSVGTSGRDEQFF. The CDR3 DNA reads as TGCGCCAGCAGTGTGGGGACTAGCGGGAGAGATGAGCAGTTCTTC.

The V call is TRBV11-3, the J call TRBJ2-3; D uncertain. Germline assignment: CDR1 SGHNT and CDR2 YENEEA. Trimming removed 5 bases at V and 6 bases at J, with 9 bases between. The CDR3 consists of 12 residues. CDR3 nucleotide sequence: TGTGCCAGCAGCCACTTTGATGATACGCAGTATTTT. Translating gives CASSHFDDTQYF.

V gene TRBV6-6 combines with J gene TRBJ1-3; D is possibly TRBD1 (6 bases). This CDR3 region has 11 residues. CDR1 MNHNY and CDR2 SVGAGI come from the germline V gene (reference sequence). Trimming took off 10 bases at V and 11 bases at J, with 15 bases between the two ends. The CDR3 region has the DNA TGTGCCACCCATCTGGGGGGGCCCATATATTTT. Protein sequence: CATHLGGPIYF.

Remarks on this clone: Likely a read error: the CDR3 ends without its conserved phenylalanine or tryptophan. The DNA is left out, because the CDR3 cannot be placed on it with certainty; the CDR3 is given as TCRdb lists it. The chain uses TRBV6-5 and TRBJ2-7; the D segment call TRBD1 is taken from the table without a DNA check. The CDR3 contains 11 residues when both ends are counted. Germline-derived CDR1 and CDR2 are MNHEY and SVGAGI. The CDR3 loop reads CASSYSAPGWD.

The CDR3 DNA sequence: TGTGCCAGCAGCTTGGCCGGGACACCTAAAGAGACCCAGTACTTC. Residues: CASSLAGTPKETQYF. This chain joins TRBV5-6 and TRBJ2-5, with a tentative D call TRBD1 (6 bases). This CDR3 is 15 amino acids long. Germline assignment: CDR1 SGHDT and CDR2 YYEEEE. Trimming took 0 bases from V and 3 from J, leaving 12 bases between them.

This clone was picked up one time. This chain uses TRBV5-1 with TRBJ2-7; 10 positions agree with TRBD1. Germline-derived CDR1 and CDR2 are SGHRS and YFSETQ. V lost 1 base, J lost 0 bases, and 4 bases stayed unmatched. The CDR3 spans 16 residues. The CDR3 region has the DNA TGCGCCAGCAGCTTGCCCGGACAGGGGGGCTCCTACGAGCAGTACTTC. Its translation: CASSLPGQGGSYEQYF.

Regarding this clone: The same CDR3 also results from other DNA sequences found in this sample. CDR3 loop: CASSLAGGTDTQYF. The CDR3 DNA reads TGCGCCAGCAGCTTGGCGGGGGGGACGGATACGCAGTATTTT. The V call is TRBV5-1, the J call TRBJ2-3; 8 nucleotides align to TRBD2. The germline gives CDR1 SGHRS, CDR2 YFSETQ. The ends lost 0 bases at V and 6 bases at J; junction bases unmatched: 3. The length of the CDR3 is 14 residues.

The V gene is TRBV5-4, the J gene TRBJ2-3, with 9 bases lining up with TRBD1. The germline V gene has CDR1 SGHNT and CDR2 YYREEE (reference sequence). The V and J ends lost 0 bases and 6 bases, in that order; junction bases with no gene match: 8. This CDR3 has 16 amino acids. The CDR3 protein is CASSLAGTGSEDTQYF. DNA of the CDR3: TGTGCCAGCAGCTTGGCGGGGACAGGGAGCGAGGATACGCAGTATTTT.

This clone was recorded a few times. The genes are TRBV4-1 and TRBJ1-2; a weak D match, TRBD1 (6 bases). CDR1 MGHRA and CDR2 YSYEKL come from the germline V gene. The CDR3 is 15 residues long. V lost 1 base and J lost 2, with 11 bases in between. Written as DNA, the CDR3 is TGCGCCAGCAGCCAAGGCCGGGGGGCGAACTATGGCTACACCTTC. This encodes CASSQGRGANYGYTF.

In regard to this clone: Other DNA sequences in this sample translate to the same CDR3. This chain uses TRBV2 with TRBJ2-1; 8 bases match TRBD2. The CDR3 spans 15 residues. Trimming took 6 bases from V and 4 from J; bases not matched to a gene: 8. Germline values: CDR1 SNHLY, CDR2 FYNNEI. This CDR3 reads CASSEELAVYNEQFF. The CDR3 DNA sequence: TGTGCCAGCAGCGAGGAACTAGCGGTTTACAATGAGCAGTTCTTC.

The chain joins TRBV5-6 to TRBJ1-1; D is unclear. The germline V and J ends were trimmed by 0 bases and 1 base, with 7 bases remaining between them. CDR1 is SGHDT, CDR2 YYEEEE, per germline. The CDR3 is made up of 14 amino acids. CDR3 in amino acids: CASSLGAKNTEAFF. CDR3 sequence (DNA): TGTGCCAGCAGCTTGGGCGCAAAGAACACTGAAGCTTTCTTT.

This clone appeared a few times. This rearrangement joins TRBV7-2 to TRBJ2-3; D possibly corresponds to TRBD2 (5 bases). The CDR3 contains 15 residues. Germline values: CDR1 SGHTA, CDR2 FQGNSA. Trimming took 2 bases from V and 6 from J, leaving 15 bases between them. The CDR3 DNA reads TGTGCCAGCAGCTTACGCGGGCCCGCCTCGGATACGCAGTATTTT. Translated: CASSLRGPASDTQYF.

The chain recombines TRBV11-2 with TRBJ2-1, with D uncertain. The germline gives CDR1 SGHAT, CDR2 FQNNGV. The CDR3 is 14 residues long. V was shortened by 0 bases and J by 4 bases, with 7 bases between the two germline ends. The CDR3 nucleotides are TGTGCCAGCAGCTTAGATCGCAGGTACAATGAGCAGTTCTTC. It is translated as CASSLDRRYNEQFF.